This T cell receptor beta chain was sequenced during a study of T-cell memory formation after mild COVID-19. For the study at large: TCR clusters were mostly confined to one donor each.

The 5'RACE method, run with constant-segment primers, produced TCR alpha and TCR beta cDNA libraries (carrying sample barcodes and UMIs). MiXCR, run by TCRdb on the 5' RACE reads, gives a single entry per CDR3 protein. The table has some 350,000 distinct CDR3 sequences, approximately 15% seen once; the top ten hold 20% to 25%. Regarding the study as a whole: The finding that pre-infection memory included some responding clones suggested that cross-reactive memory joined. Clones that contracted from day 15 to 85 were balanced CD4/CD8, while later expanders leaned CD4+.

Germline V gene lookup returns CDR1 MNHEY and CDR2 SVGAGI. The CDR3 totals 14 residues. V lost 8 bases to trimming and J lost 2 bases, with 15 bases between them. In the case of this clonotype: Antigen: not known.

The V and J genes are TRBV6-5 and TRBJ1-1; D perhaps matches TRBD1 (6 bases). Sample: PBMCs or a T cell subset sorted from them (not recorded which). This receptor was obtained from a young man who had mild COVID-19 (a few samples of this study predate the infection). Cell type and time point are not known. This CDR3 is CASSDYRANTEAFF. CDR3 sequence (DNA): TGTGCCAGCTCAGACTACAGGGCTAACACTGAAGCTTTCTTT.